The clone carrying this T cell receptor (beta chain) came up a few times. Its antigen remains unknown. Reverse transcription of all isolated RNA meant that expressed TCRB transcripts were sequenced. Data came from immunoSEQ multiplex PCR; TCRdb stores just in-frame clones and leaves some out. Seen here are 200,000 to 250,000 clones, about 11% observed once, and the top ten hold approximately 1.3%. The sample is drawn from a study of beta chain features in type 1 diabetes. Study observations and caveats: Patients' naive, central memory and Treg TCRB repertoires seemed closer to one another than those of healthy donors.

This clonotype was obtained from a man younger than 35 in good health. The sequencing input was central memory CD4+ T cells from blood.

The CDR3, as DNA: TGTGCCAGCAGCGTAGCTGATCGGGGCGAGCAGTACTTC. This sequence encodes CASSVADRGEQYF. The V gene is TRBV9, the J gene TRBJ2-7, with D perhaps matching TRBD2 (5 bases). The CDR3 is 13 residues long. CDR1 is SGDLS and CDR2 is YYNGEE in the germline V gene. V lost 0 bases and J 6 bases, leaving 10 bases between the germline ends.